A selection of T cell receptor beta chains follows, all from one sample in a study of blood T cell repertoires in COVID-19. Method: immunoSEQ multiplex PCR; TCRdb's copy keeps in-frame clones and lacks some. The table has around 98,000 clones, approximately 84% seen once. Sequenced sample: peripheral blood. Every receptor here comes from an older woman with acute or convalescent COVID-19. CDR3s include the opening cysteine and the closing phenylalanine or tryptophan. Fields, in order: J gene, CDR3 length, D gene, clone size, V gene, CDR3 protein, CDR3 DNA. A D gene is named only where the DNA matches it firmly. Only part of the rows carry a size: once, few, many, or a class if the clone is expanded.

j_gene: TRBJ1-1
len: 17
d_gene: -
abundance: -
v_gene: TRBV7-9
CDR3aa: CASSGSAYRVMNTEAFF
CDR3nt: TGTGCCAGCAGCGGTAGTGCCTATCGCGTTATGAACACTGAAGCTTTCTTT

j_gene: TRBJ1-4
len: 15
d_gene: TRBD1
abundance: -
v_gene: TRBV7-2
CDR3aa: CASSLRTGSNEKLFF
CDR3nt: TGTGCCAGCAGCCTAAGGACAGGTTCTAATGAAAAACTGTTTTTT

j_gene: TRBJ2-1
len: 13
d_gene: TRBD2
abundance: few
v_gene: TRBV20-1
CDR3aa: CSASSGGAGEQFF
CDR3nt: TGCAGTGCTAGTAGCGGGGGGGCCGGTGAGCAGTTCTTC

j_gene: TRBJ2-7
len: 14
d_gene: TRBD1
abundance: -
v_gene: TRBV9
CDR3aa: CASSVGTGRYEQYF
CDR3nt: TGTGCCAGCAGCGTAGGGACAGGGAGGTACGAGCAGTACTTC

j_gene: TRBJ2-7
len: 13
d_gene: TRBD1
abundance: -
v_gene: TRBV12-5
CDR3aa: CASGSSGGREQYF
CDR3nt: TGTGCTAGTGGTTCCTCAGGGGGCCGAGAGCAGTACTTC

j_gene: TRBJ1-2
len: 15
d_gene: TRBD1
abundance: -
v_gene: TRBV7-9
CDR3aa: CASSPSGQGAWSYTF
CDR3nt: TGTGCCAGCAGCCCGTCGGGACAGGGGGCGTGGAGCTACACCTTC

j_gene: TRBJ1-5
len: 13
d_gene: TRBD1
abundance: -
v_gene: TRBV2
CDR3aa: CATLDRIGQPQHF
CDR3nt: TGTGCCACCTTGGACAGGATCGGGCAGCCCCAGCATTTT

j_gene: TRBJ1-2
len: 13
d_gene: -
abundance: once
v_gene: TRBV5-4
CDR3aa: CASSLQGIHGYTF
CDR3nt: TGTGCCAGCAGCTTACAGGGTATCCATGGCTACACCTTC

j_gene: TRBJ1-2
len: 13
d_gene: -
abundance: -
v_gene: TRBV3-1/TRBV3-2
CDR3aa: CASSQVTGSGYTF
CDR3nt: TGTGCCAGCAGCCAAGTAACAGGCTCTGGCTACACCTTC

j_gene: TRBJ2-1
len: 13
d_gene: -
abundance: -
v_gene: TRBV7-6
CDR3aa: CASSLEGGREQFF
CDR3nt: TGTGCCAGCAGCTTAGAAGGGGGTAGGGAGCAGTTCTTC

j_gene: TRBJ1-2
len: 15
d_gene: TRBD1
abundance: -
v_gene: TRBV28
CDR3aa: CASNTRGRLGYGYTF
CDR3nt: TGTGCCAGCAACACCAGGGGGCGTCTAGGCTATGGCTACACCTTC

j_gene: TRBJ2-2
len: 16
d_gene: TRBD1
abundance: -
v_gene: TRBV7-8
CDR3aa: CASSWRQGAGTGELFF
CDR3nt: TGTGCCAGCAGCTGGAGGCAGGGGGCAGGCACCGGGGAGCTGTTTTTT

j_gene: TRBJ1-1
len: 13
d_gene: -
abundance: -
v_gene: TRBV30
CDR3aa: CAWSQDTNTEAFF
CDR3nt: TGTGCCTGGAGTCAGGACACGAACACTGAAGCTTTCTTT

j_gene: TRBJ1-1
len: 14
d_gene: -
abundance: -
v_gene: TRBV5-1
CDR3aa: CASSSDTVNTEAFF
CDR3nt: TGCGCCAGCAGCTCGGACACCGTGAACACTGAAGCTTTCTTT

j_gene: TRBJ1-2
len: 17
d_gene: TRBD1
abundance: -
v_gene: TRBV5-1
CDR3aa: CASSPSLTGTGVYGYTF
CDR3nt: TGCGCCAGCAGCCCTAGTTTGACCGGGACAGGGGTATATGGCTACACCTTC

j_gene: TRBJ1-6
len: 15
d_gene: TRBD1
abundance: -
v_gene: TRBV30
CDR3aa: CAWSKLGQGNSPLHF
CDR3nt: TGTGCCTGGAGCAAATTGGGACAGGGTAATTCACCCCTCCACTTT

j_gene: TRBJ1-2
len: 13
d_gene: TRBD1
abundance: -
v_gene: TRBV10-3
CDR3aa: CATRQGLGNGYTF
CDR3nt: TGTGCCACGAGACAGGGGTTAGGGAATGGCTACACCTTC

j_gene: TRBJ1-2
len: 12
d_gene: -
abundance: -
v_gene: TRBV28
CDR3aa: CASSVTGYGYTF
CDR3nt: TGTGCCAGCAGTGTAACAGGCTATGGCTACACCTTC

j_gene: TRBJ1-2
len: 13
d_gene: TRBD1
abundance: few
v_gene: TRBV20-1
CDR3aa: CSASPGQGYGYTF
CDR3nt: TGCAGTGCTAGTCCCGGACAGGGCTATGGCTACACCTTC

j_gene: TRBJ2-7
len: 17
d_gene: TRBD2
abundance: few
v_gene: TRBV4-1
CDR3aa: CASRPSGTSGGPYEQYF
CDR3nt: TGCGCCAGCAGGCCATCGGGGACTAGCGGGGGACCCTACGAGCAGTACTTC

j_gene: TRBJ1-4
len: 16
d_gene: -
abundance: -
v_gene: TRBV5-1
CDR3aa: CASSLLAGPTNEKLFF
CDR3nt: TGCGCCAGCAGCTTGCTCGCGGGGCCAACTAATGAAAAACTGTTTTTT

j_gene: TRBJ1-5
len: 15
d_gene: -
abundance: -
v_gene: TRBV6-5
CDR3aa: CASSYSVVGGQPQHF
CDR3nt: TGTGCCAGCAGTTACTCCGTCGTCGGAGGTCAGCCCCAGCATTTT

j_gene: TRBJ1-3
len: 17
d_gene: TRBD1
abundance: few
v_gene: TRBV7-2
CDR3aa: CASSFVAGGLSGNTIYF
CDR3nt: TGTGCCAGCAGCTTCGTGGCAGGGGGACTCTCTGGAAACACCATATATTTT

j_gene: TRBJ1-2
len: 12
d_gene: -
abundance: -
v_gene: TRBV12-3/TRBV12-4
CDR3aa: CASSQTNYGYTF
CDR3nt: TGTGCCAGCAGTCAAACTAACTATGGCTACACCTTC

j_gene: TRBJ2-2
len: 13
d_gene: -
abundance: once
v_gene: TRBV6-4
CDR3aa: CASSGQEAGELFF
CDR3nt: TGTGCCAGCAGTGGACAGGAGGCCGGGGAGCTGTTTTTT

j_gene: TRBJ2-7
len: 13
d_gene: TRBD1
abundance: -
v_gene: TRBV2
CDR3aa: CASSGGQGYEQYF
CDR3nt: TGTGCCAGCAGTGGCGGACAGGGCTACGAGCAGTACTTC

j_gene: TRBJ2-7
len: 15
d_gene: -
abundance: -
v_gene: TRBV6-6
CDR3aa: CASSTPYPSSREQYF
CDR3nt: TGTGCCAGCAGTACGCCCTACCCCTCATCGAGGGAGCAGTACTTC

j_gene: TRBJ1-2
len: 13
d_gene: -
abundance: once
v_gene: TRBV24-1
CDR3aa: CATSDGADYGYTF
CDR3nt: TGTGCCACCAGTGATGGGGCTGACTATGGCTACACCTTC

j_gene: TRBJ1-6
len: 17
d_gene: TRBD1
abundance: -
v_gene: TRBV4-1
CDR3aa: CASSQERTGGPNSPLHF
CDR3nt: TGCGCCAGCAGCCAAGAAAGGACAGGGGGCCCTAATTCACCCCTCCACTTT

j_gene: TRBJ1-3
len: 14
d_gene: -
abundance: -
v_gene: TRBV7-2
CDR3aa: CASNLQGSGNTIYF
CDR3nt: TGTGCCAGCAACCTACAGGGTTCTGGAAACACCATATATTTT

j_gene: TRBJ2-7
len: 13
d_gene: TRBD1
abundance: -
v_gene: TRBV7-2
CDR3aa: CASSPAPGGEQYF
CDR3nt: TGTGCCAGCAGCCCCGCCCCAGGGGGCGAGCAGTACTTC

j_gene: TRBJ2-2
len: 17
d_gene: TRBD1
abundance: once
v_gene: TRBV7-3
CDR3aa: CASSLGDRGRSTGELFF
CDR3nt: TGTGCCAGCAGCTTAGGGGACAGGGGGCGGTCGACCGGGGAGCTGTTTTTT

j_gene: TRBJ1-5
len: 15
d_gene: TRBD1
abundance: -
v_gene: TRBV19
CDR3aa: CASSPNPTGLQPQHF
CDR3nt: TGTGCCAGTAGTCCCAATCCGACAGGGCTTCAGCCCCAGCATTTT